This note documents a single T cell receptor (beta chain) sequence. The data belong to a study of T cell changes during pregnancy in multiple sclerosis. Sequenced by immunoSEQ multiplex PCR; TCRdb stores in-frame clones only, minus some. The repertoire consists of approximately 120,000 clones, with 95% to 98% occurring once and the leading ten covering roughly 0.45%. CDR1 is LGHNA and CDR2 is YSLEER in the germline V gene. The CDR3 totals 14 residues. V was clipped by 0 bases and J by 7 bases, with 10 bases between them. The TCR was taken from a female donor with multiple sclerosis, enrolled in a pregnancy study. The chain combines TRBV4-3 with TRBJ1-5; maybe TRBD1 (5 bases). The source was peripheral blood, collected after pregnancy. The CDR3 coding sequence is TGCGCCAGCAGCCAAGATAGGGGCGGCCAGCCCCAGCATTTT. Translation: CASSQDRGGQPQHF.